This TCR delta chain is from a study of delta chains in infants with herpesvirus infections. At the level of the study: A Ugandan infant cohort was followed from birth for primary CMV.

Gamma-chain- and delta-chain-specific primers converted PBMC RNA into TCR cDNA. TCRdb called clones anew from the RT-PCR reads with CATT. The sample carries around 690 delta-chain clones, nearly 35% recorded once. Germline V gene sequence: CDR1 TSWWSYY, CDR2 QGS. This CDR3 is built from 17 residues. Losses at the gene ends were 3 bases for V and 6 bases for J; bases not matched to a gene: 15. The receptor comes from a human donor who was a Ugandan infant, either HIV-exposed or HIV-unexposed (not recorded which). V and J are TRDV1 and TRDJ1; 8 nucleotides match TRDD3. This sample comprised peripheral blood, obtained at time point 1 of longitudinal follow-up. The CDR3 bases are TGTGCTCTTGGGGATATTTCCCATACTGGGGGTGATAATAAACTCATCTTT. This codes for CALGDISHTGGDNKLIF.